The T cell receptor beta chain under discussion was sequenced for a study of CD8+ T cells in alopecia areata. The overall study: Twice daily, treated patients received 5 to 10 mg of oral tofacitinib.

This clone was seen once. The antigen remains unidentified. Study-wide results and caveats: With patients, TCR sharing proved less clear than in mice, a difference possibly related to HLA. Many expanded lesional clones persisted during tofacitinib (in both scalp and blood).

As the sequencing template, cDNA was produced by extracting RNA and reverse transcribing it. Clones were read by immunoSEQ multiplex PCR, and TCRdb kept only the in-frame ones, dropping some. This sample has some 200,000 clones, with more than 55% found just once. Specified treatment: oral pan-JAK inhibitor, 5-10 mg twice daily. CD4+ and CD8+ T cells were sorted from PBMCs. The ends were cut back, 2 bases at V and 7 bases at J, with 8 bases in the middle. Germline V gene data show CDR1 as GTSNPN and CDR2 as SVGIG (reference sequence). The CDR3 loop spans 11 amino acids. The sample consisted of CD4+ T cells sorted from blood, taken at week 4, from a patient treated with tofacitinib. V gene TRBV30 combines with J gene TRBJ1-1; D not certain. This clonotype originated in a human donor with alopecia areata. CDR3 DNA sequence: TGTGCCTGGAGTCAGGCGCTTGAAGCTTTCTTT. This translates into CAWSQALEAFF. Using reference TRBV30 and TRBJ1-1 for the parts outside the CDR3, the full variable domain is SQTIHQWPATLVQPVGSPLSLECTVEGTSNPNLYWYRQAAGRGLQLLFYSVGIGQISSEVPQNLSASRPQDRQFILSSKKLLLSDSGFYLCAWSQALEAFFGQGTRLTVV.